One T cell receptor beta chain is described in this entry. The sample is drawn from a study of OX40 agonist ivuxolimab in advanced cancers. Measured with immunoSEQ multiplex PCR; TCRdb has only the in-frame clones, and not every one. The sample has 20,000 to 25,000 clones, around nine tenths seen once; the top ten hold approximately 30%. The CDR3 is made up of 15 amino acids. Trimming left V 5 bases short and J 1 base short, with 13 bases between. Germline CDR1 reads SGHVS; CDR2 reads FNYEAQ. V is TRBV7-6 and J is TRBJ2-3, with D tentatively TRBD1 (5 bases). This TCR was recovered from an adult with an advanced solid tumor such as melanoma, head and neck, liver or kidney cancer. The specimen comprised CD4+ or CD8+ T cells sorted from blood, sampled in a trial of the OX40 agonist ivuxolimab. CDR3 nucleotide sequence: TGTGCCAGCAGCGCCGATGACAGCGGCACAGATACGCAGTATTTT. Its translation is CASSADDSGTDTQYF.